The clone carrying this T cell receptor (beta chain) appeared a single time. Its antigen is still unknown. This specimen comes from a study of cytomegalovirus exposure and HLA in healthy donors. V was shortened by 1 base and J by 1 base, with 11 bases between the two germline ends. Per the germline V gene, CDR1 is SGDLS and CDR2 is YYNGEE. This CDR3 is built from 15 residues. Whole-study findings and limits: A link between a missense DCLRE1C variant and TCR beta V- and J-gene trimming emerged from a later analysis.

60 Vbeta and 13 Jbeta primers were used in PCR. Clones were sequenced by immunoSEQ multiplex PCR, and TCRdb holds only the in-frame ones, with some missing. The table shows some 99,000 clones, with roughly two thirds occurring only once. The chain employs TRBV9 and TRBJ1-1; D perhaps matches TRBD1 (5 bases). Sequences were obtained from PBMCs. The clonotype comes from a female donor in good health and CMV-seronegative. The CDR3 DNA sequence: TGTGCCAGCAGCGTACTGCTGGGGCAGAACACTGAAGCTTTCTTT. Translating it yields CASSVLLGQNTEAFF.